This TCR beta chain is drawn from a study of T cell repertoires in cytomegalovirus infection. Study-wide findings and caveats: Cumulated frequencies of public TCR beta families served to identify carriers of CMV plus the relevant HLA.

TCRdb ran MiXCR on the reads and lists one entry per CDR3 protein. The sample gives under 850,000 distinct CDR3 sequences, less than 40% of which show up once; 2.5% to 3% is in the top ten. Germline V gene data show CDR1 as MNHNY and CDR2 as SVGAGI (reference sequence). The CDR3 totals 14 residues. Trimming removed 1 base at V and 7 bases at J, with 13 bases between. Turning to this clonotype: What it binds is not known.

The sample consisted of PBMCs. This receptor was obtained from a human donor in good health (CMV status not recorded). Some clones in this sample may be carry-over from other donors' samples. The chain employs TRBV6-6 and TRBJ1-1, with a tentative D call TRBD1 (5 bases). CDR3 sequence reads: CASSYLEGSIEAFF. In DNA, the CDR3 is TGTGCCAGCAGTTACTTGGAGGGGAGCATTGAAGCTTTCTTT.